This TCR beta chain was recorded in a study of cytomegalovirus exposure and HLA in healthy donors. For the study at large: An analysis done earlier identified 117 million unique TCR beta sequences from about 179 million T cells.

Points on this clone: Its antigen remains unknown.

Study-wide findings and caveats: Reportedly, cytomegalovirus status was diagnosed with high sensitivity and specificity. Accurate prediction of most subjects' HLA-A and HLA-B alleles from TCR beta sequences was reported. Associated with cytomegalovirus, according to the listing, were around 170 TCR beta chains.

PCR involved 60 Vbeta and 13 Jbeta primers. Method: immunoSEQ multiplex PCR; TCRdb's copy keeps in-frame clones and lacks some. The table has some 200,000 clones, approximately 80% seen once. Germline values: CDR1 LGHNT, CDR2 FRNRAP. The CDR3 contains 15 residues. Trimming removed 2 bases from V and 8 bases from J; junction bases left unmatched: 11. The genes are TRBV12-5 and TRBJ1-2; 7 bases align to TRBD1. Sequenced input: PBMCs. This TCR came from a girl aged 2 to 9 in good health and CMV-seronegative. As DNA, the CDR3 is TGTGCTAGTGGTTTGCCTCACCAAGACAGGGAGGGCTACACCTTC. It translates to CASGLPHQDREGYTF.